The 22 T cell receptor beta chains in this list originate from one sample, sequenced in a study of T cell responses to AZD1222 COVID-19 vaccine. Sequencing used immunoSEQ multiplex PCR; TCRdb keeps in-frame clones, though not all of them. The table has around 99,000 clones, roughly nine tenths seen once; the top ten hold 4% to 6%. The sample consisted of peripheral blood, taken on day 0 of AZD1222 vaccination. The receptors come from an adult in good health.

Only one count was recorded for this clone. J is TRBJ1-2 and V is TRBV28, with 8 bases lining up with TRBD1. The V gene's germline CDR1 is MDHEN and CDR2 SYDVKM. The junction had 9 bases not matched to a gene; V was cut back by 6 bases and J by 6 bases. This CDR3 contains 14 residues. The CDR3 DNA reads as TGTGCCAGCAGGCAGGACAGGGTTATGAATGGCTACACCTTC. Translating it yields CASRQDRVMNGYTF.

The chain employs TRBV4-3 and TRBJ1-4; D is possibly TRBD1 (5 bases). This CDR3 is built from 15 residues. The germline CDR1 and CDR2 sequences are LGHNA and YSLEER. Trimming left V 0 bases short and J 5 bases short, with 10 bases between. CDR3 bases: TGCGCCAGCAGCCAAGACCGGCAGGGAAATGAAAAACTGTTTTTT. Its protein product is CASSQDRQGNEKLFF.

The J gene is TRBJ1-4, the V gene TRBV29-1; 7 bases fit TRBD1. Germline CDR1 reads SQVTM; CDR2 reads ANQGSEA. The CDR3 has 16 residues. V lost 7 bases to trimming and J lost 7 bases; unmatched junction nucleotides: 18. The CDR3 loop is CSAPGKATGQTEKLFF. CDR3 DNA: TGCAGCGCCCCAGGTAAAGCCACGGGACAGACTGAAAAACTGTTTTTT.

The chain carries TRBV6-2 or TRBV6-3 and TRBJ1-5, with TRBD1 identical over 7 bases. With V trimmed by 0 bases and J by 5 bases, 7 bases remained unmatched. This CDR3 is built from 16 residues. Germline CDR1 and CDR2: MNHEY and SVGEGT. The CDR3 reads CASSYSPQQGHQPQHF. CDR3 coding DNA: TGTGCCAGCAGTTACTCGCCCCAACAGGGGCATCAGCCCCAGCATTTT.

Only one count was recorded for this clone. V and J are TRBV28 and TRBJ1-1; D is undetermined. CDR1 is MDHEN, CDR2 SYDVKM, per germline. The germline V and J ends were trimmed by 2 bases and 0 bases, with 7 bases remaining between them. The CDR3 contains 14 residues. DNA for the CDR3: TGTGCCAGCAGTTTAGTGACCATGAACACTGAAGCTTTCTTT. It specifies CASSLVTMNTEAFF.

The chain carries TRBV12-3 or TRBV12-4 and TRBJ1-1, with D possibly being TRBD1 (5 bases). This CDR3 is 11 amino acids long. V was pared by 8 bases and J by 5 bases, with 9 bases between. CDR3 loop: CASLRGTEAFF. The CDR3 nucleotides are TGTGCCAGCCTTCGGGGGACTGAAGCTTTCTTT.

The CDR3 spells CATSPRGIQPQHF. The CDR3 DNA is TGTGCCACCTCCCCCAGGGGGATCCAGCCCCAGCATTTT. The chain joins TRBV19 to TRBJ1-5, with 7 nucleotides matching TRBD1. V trimming: 10 bases; J trimming: 7 bases; junction bases outside the gene matches: 10. Germline assignment: CDR1 LNHDA and CDR2 SQIVND (reference sequence). CDR3 length: 13 residues.

V and J are TRBV6-2 or TRBV6-3 and TRBJ1-4; the D gene is possibly TRBD1 (5 bases). CDR1 is MNHEY, CDR2 SVGEGT, per germline. The CDR3 covers 13 residues. V was cut by 2 bases and J by 8 bases, with 9 bases left in between. CDR3 loop: CASSYAGDEKLFF. The CDR3 nucleotides read TGTGCCAGCAGTTACGCGGGGGACGAAAAACTGTTTTTT.

This chain links TRBV4-2 with TRBJ1-4; a weak D match, TRBD1 (6 bases). The CDR3 loop spans 16 amino acids. Trimming removed 3 bases from V and 5 bases from J, with 16 bases in between. The germline CDR1 and CDR2 sequences are LGHNA and YNFKEQ. The CDR3 loop is CASSQAPTGYNEKLFF. The CDR3 bases are TGTGCCAGCAGCCAGGCGCCAACAGGGTACAATGAAAAACTGTTTTTT.

This clone was counted only a few times. The chain joins TRBV6-5 to TRBJ1-2; weak D call: TRBD1 (6 bases). Trimming left V 6 bases short and J 3 bases short, with 14 bases between. The CDR3 is made up of 14 amino acids. Looked up from germline, CDR1 is MNHEY and CDR2 is SVGAGI. CDR3 residues: CASRRGAFDYGYTF. In DNA, the CDR3 is TGTGCCAGCAGGCGGGGGGCGTTTGACTATGGCTACACCTTC.

This chain connects TRBV9 to TRBJ2-5; 7 nucleotides match TRBD2. Unmatched junction bases numbered 4, after V lost 0 bases and J lost 5 bases. CDR1 is SGDLS and CDR2 is YYNGEE in the germline V gene. The CDR3 has 14 amino acids. In nucleotides, the CDR3 is TGTGCCAGCAGCGTAGGCGGGGGTTGGGAGACCCAGTACTTC. It specifies CASSVGGGWETQYF.

The chain uses TRBV5-1 and TRBJ2-1, with a possible D match to TRBD1 (5 bases). The CDR3 is 15 residues long. V was clipped by 4 bases and J by 2 bases, with 13 bases between them. Germline CDR1 reads SGHRS; CDR2 reads YFSETQ. This CDR3 is CASSLQVIAYNEQFF. CDR3 coding DNA: TGCGCCAGCAGCCTACAGGTCATAGCCTACAATGAGCAGTTCTTC.

This clone was observed a handful of times. The rearrangement uses TRBV19 and TRBJ2-7, with a weak D call TRBD1 (5 bases). V lost 5 bases and J 0 bases, leaving 11 bases between the germline ends. CDR3 length: 14 amino acids. Germline V gene sequence: CDR1 LNHDA, CDR2 SQIVND (reference sequence). CDR3 sequence reads: CASSPWTSSYEQYF. CDR3 DNA sequence: TGTGCCAGTAGTCCCTGGACAAGCTCCTACGAGCAGTACTTC.

The rearrangement joins TRBV18 to TRBJ2-4; 7 bases agree with TRBD1. Germline V gives CDR1 KGHSH, CDR2 LQKENI. Germline trimming cut 3 bases from V and 4 bases from J; bases unmatched to any gene: 3. CDR3 length: 14 residues. The CDR3 DNA reads TGTGCCAGCTCACCGGGACAGTTAAAAAACATTCAGTACTTC. Residues: CASSPGQLKNIQYF.

This clone came up a few times. The rearrangement uses TRBV21-1 and TRBJ2-1; the DNA was not used to check the table's D call, TRBD2. TRBV21-1 is noted as a pseudogene. The CDR3 loop spans 12 amino acids. CDR3 amino acids: CASSRRAGGGFF. The CDR3 coding sequence is TGTGCCAGCAGCCGCCGAGCGGGAGGGGGGTTCTTC.

The rearrangement joins TRBV5-5 to TRBJ2-5, with 11 bases identical to TRBD2. Germline V lookup: CDR1 SGHKS, CDR2 YYEKEE (reference sequence). V lost 3 bases to trimming and J lost 2 bases; unmatched junction nucleotides: 6. This CDR3 is built from 16 residues. The CDR3 loop reads CASSYLLAGDQETQYF. The CDR3 DNA follows: TGTGCCAGCAGCTACCTACTAGCGGGGGATCAAGAGACCCAGTACTTC. Full variable domain (outside the CDR3, taken from reference TRBV5-5 and TRBJ2-5): DAGVTQSPTHLIKTRGQQVTLRCSPISGHKSVSWYQQVLGQGPQFIFQYYEKEERGRGNFPDRFSARQFPNYSSELNVNALLLGDSALYLCASSYLLAGDQETQYFGPGTRLLVL.

This chain links TRBV10-3 with TRBJ2-3; D tentatively reads TRBD1 or TRBD2 (7 bases each). This CDR3 has 16 amino acids. Trimming stripped 7 bases from V and 2 bases from J, with 19 bases between. The germline gives CDR1 ENHRY, CDR2 SYGVKD. The CDR3 DNA is TGTGCCATCAACCAGGGGGGGGGTGCTCCCACAGATACGCAGTATTTT. It encodes CAINQGGGAPTDTQYF.

The chain carries TRBV19 and TRBJ1-5, with D hard to call. Trimming removed 6 bases from V and 4 bases from J, with 10 bases in between. The germline V gene has CDR1 LNHDA and CDR2 SQIVND (reference sequence). The CDR3 has 13 amino acids. The CDR3 sequence: CASRFDPNQPQHF. The DNA for the CDR3 is TGTGCCAGTAGATTTGACCCAAATCAGCCCCAGCATTTT.

This clone showed up just once. J is TRBJ1-1 and V is TRBV30; D remains ambiguous. There are 13 residues in the CDR3. V dropped 0 bases and J dropped 3 bases, with 8 bases sitting between them. CDR1 is GTSNPN, CDR2 SVGIG, per germline (reference sequence). The CDR3, as DNA: TGTGCCTGGAGTGTGGGTCGGGACACTGAAGCTTTCTTT. Its protein product is CAWSVGRDTEAFF.

V gene TRBV6-5 combines with J gene TRBJ1-2; D uncertain. The length of the CDR3 is 15 residues. V dropped 0 bases and J dropped 5 bases, with 13 bases sitting between them. Germline CDR1 and CDR2: MNHEY and SVGAGI. DNA for the CDR3: TGTGCCAGCAGTTACTCTGGGGTCCTTCGTTATGGCTACACCTTC. Its protein product is CASSYSGVLRYGYTF.

This clone is a singleton in its sample. The rearrangement joins TRBV9 to TRBJ1-2; D remains ambiguous. Germline values: CDR1 SGDLS, CDR2 YYNGEE. The CDR3 sequence is 15 residues long. V lost 3 bases and J lost 7, with 19 bases in between. CDR3 loop: CASSGRFTFGFGYTF. CDR3 nucleotide sequence: TGTGCCAGCAGCGGCCGCTTTACCTTTGGGTTTGGCTACACCTTC. The whole variable domain, filled in from reference TRBV9 and TRBJ1-2, reads DSGVTQTPKHLITATGQRVTLRCSPRSGDLSVYWYQQSLDQGLQFLIQYYNGEERAKGNILERFSAQQFPDLHSELNLSSLELGDSALYFCASSGRFTFGFGYTFGSGTRLTVV.

The chain is built from TRBV12-3 or TRBV12-4 and TRBJ2-2; D is unresolved. Trimming cost V 6 bases and J 5 bases, with 7 bases left between them. This CDR3 region has 12 residues. The CDR3 loop reads CASSFNTGELFF. In DNA, the CDR3 is TGTGCCAGCAGCTTCAATACCGGGGAGCTGTTTTTT.